Listed below are T cell receptor beta chains from one sample, sequenced in a study of T cell changes during pregnancy in multiple sclerosis. Libraries were prepared by immunoSEQ multiplex PCR; TCRdb keeps only in-frame clonotypes and omits some of them. The table lists some 60,000 clones, approximately 86% of them singletons, with about 0.4% in the top ten. Sequenced here: CD4+ T cells from peripheral blood mononuclear cells, sampled in the third trimester of pregnancy. These receptors came from a female donor with multiple sclerosis, enrolled in a pregnancy study. Each CDR3 is given with its conserved first and last residue. A D gene is named only where the DNA matches it firmly. Part of the rows lack a size; the others show once, few, many or a class for expanded clones.

j_call clone_size v_call cdr3_length d_call cdr3_aa cdr3_nt
TRBJ1-4 - TRBV30 13 - CAWSTYRGEKLFF TGTGCCTGGAGCACCTACCGGGGGGAAAAACTGTTTTTT
TRBJ1-2 - TRBV19 18 TRBD1 CASSLPYRDRGLSYGYTF TGTGCCAGTAGTCTTCCTTACCGGGACAGGGGGTTGAGCTATGGCTACACCTTC
TRBJ1-2 few TRBV19 13 TRBD1 CASSPTGDKGYTF TGTGCCAGTAGCCCGACAGGGGATAAGGGCTACACCTTC
TRBJ2-1 - TRBV5-6 13 TRBD1 CASSGLDRNEQFF TGTGCCAGCAGCGGGCTGGACAGGAATGAGCAGTTCTTC
TRBJ2-6 - TRBV7-9 15 - CASTGWNSGANVLTF TGTGCCAGCACCGGGTGGAACTCTGGGGCCAACGTCCTGACTTTC
TRBJ1-1 - TRBV6-1 13 - CASSEITMSGVFF TGTGCCAGCAGTGAAATAACGATGTCAGGGGTATTCTTT
TRBJ1-5 few TRBV2 13 - CASRTGLYQPQHF TGTGCCAGCAGGACGGGACTTTATCAGCCCCAGCATTTT
TRBJ1-6 - TRBV27 15 - CASSRGGWGSSPLHF TGTGCCAGCAGTCGCGGAGGGTGGGGTAGTTCACCCCTCCACTTT
TRBJ2-5 - TRBV19 14 TRBD1 CASTPTGIGETQYF TGTGCCAGTACGCCGACAGGGATCGGAGAGACCCAGTACTTC
TRBJ1-4 - TRBV27 15 - CASSLSWGRREKLFF TGTGCCAGCAGTTTATCGTGGGGGCGCCGGGAAAAACTGTTTTTT
TRBJ1-1 - TRBV19 13 - CASSLNTNTEAFF TGTGCCAGTAGTTTAAACACCAACACTGAAGCTTTCTTT
TRBJ2-1 - TRBV15 16 TRBD2 CATSRDWTSGGSEQFF TGTGCCACCAGCAGAGATTGGACTAGCGGGGGGTCTGAGCAGTTCTTC
TRBJ2-2 - TRBV7-3 13 - CASSSGWSGELFF TGTGCCAGCAGCTCCGGGTGGTCCGGGGAGCTGTTTTTT
TRBJ2-2 - TRBV5-1 15 TRBD1 CASSPWTGNTGELFF TGCGCCAGCAGCCCCTGGACAGGGAACACCGGGGAGCTGTTTTTT
TRBJ1-1 - TRBV19 14 - CASSIGHMNTEAFF TGTGCCAGTAGTATAGGACACATGAACACTGAAGCTTTCTTT
TRBJ2-1 - TRBV5-1 14 TRBD1 CASTLGQGVNEQFF TGCGCCAGCACGCTAGGACAGGGCGTCAATGAGCAGTTCTTC
TRBJ2-4 - TRBV18 14 TRBD1 CASSPLTGENIQYF TGTGCCAGCTCACCCCTGACAGGGGAAAACATTCAGTACTTC
TRBJ1-5 - TRBV19 17 TRBD1 CASSIRTGAFSNQPQHF TGTGCCAGTAGTATAAGGACAGGGGCGTTTAGCAATCAGCCCCAGCATTTT
TRBJ2-2 - TRBV19 16 TRBD1 CASSWDSSSYTGELFF TGTGCCAGTAGTTGGGACAGTAGCTCTTACACCGGGGAGCTGTTTTTT
TRBJ2-2 - TRBV6-5 14 - CASSYSRDTGELFF TGTGCCAGCAGTTACTCGAGGGACACCGGGGAGCTGTTTTTT
TRBJ2-3 - TRBV25-1 13 - CASSEGGTDTQYF TGTGCCAGCAGTGAGGGAGGTACAGATACGCAGTATTTT
TRBJ2-2 - TRBV28 16 TRBD1 CASSLSGTGVSGELFF TGTGCCAGCAGTTTATCGGGGACAGGGGTTTCCGGGGAGCTGTTTTTT
TRBJ2-5 - TRBV7-2 15 TRBD1 CASSLGQGAQETQYF TGTGCCAGCAGCTTAGGGCAGGGGGCTCAAGAGACCCAGTACTTC
TRBJ1-4 - TRBV5-1 17 - CASSLAGGAEPNEKLFF TGCGCCAGCAGCTTGGCCGGAGGGGCCGAACCTAATGAAAAACTGTTTTTT
TRBJ2-5 - TRBV9 16 TRBD1 CASSGRTGGLQETQYF TGTGCCAGCAGCGGGCGGACAGGGGGGCTCCAAGAGACCCAGTACTTC
TRBJ2-5 - TRBV5-5 15 TRBD1 CASSPGTGLLETQYF TGTGCCAGCAGCCCCGGGACAGGGCTCTTAGAGACCCAGTACTTC
TRBJ2-5 - TRBV10-2 16 - CASSVIMVASAGTQYF TGCGCCAGCAGTGTCATAATGGTAGCGAGCGCGGGGACCCAGTACTTC
TRBJ2-4 - TRBV6-1 14 TRBD2 CASSESAGGNIQYF TGTGCCAGCAGTGAATCAGCGGGGGGAAACATTCAGTACTTC
TRBJ1-1 - TRBV5-4 15 TRBD1 CASMTGGWSSTEAFF TGTGCCAGCATGACAGGGGGCTGGTCGAGCACTGAAGCTTTCTTT
TRBJ1-5 few TRBV7-9 16 - CASSLGDGISNQPQHF TGTGCCAGCAGCTTAGGAGATGGTATTAGCAATCAGCCCCAGCATTTT
TRBJ1-2 - TRBV7-8 15 TRBD1 CASSFGGQAGYGYTF TGTGCCAGCAGCTTTGGTGGACAGGCGGGGTATGGCTACACCTTC
TRBJ1-2 - TRBV7-8 15 TRBD1 CASSPRTGGLYGYTF TGTGCCAGCAGCCCTCGGACAGGGGGCCTCTATGGCTACACCTTC
TRBJ2-2 - TRBV4-3 16 TRBD2 CASRPLAGGRAGELFF TGCGCCAGCAGACCCCTAGCGGGGGGGCGGGCCGGGGAGCTGTTTTTT
TRBJ2-7 - TRBV5-1 15 - CASSLGPTGNHEQYF TGCGCCAGCAGCTTGGGACCTACAGGGAACCACGAGCAGTACTTC
TRBJ1-5 - TRBV30 14 - CAWTADSAYQPQHF TGTGCCTGGACCGCGGACAGTGCATATCAGCCCCAGCATTTT
TRBJ1-6 - TRBV7-2 16 TRBD1 CASSPRRRQGRVPLHF TGTGCCAGCAGCCCCCGACGGAGACAGGGGAGAGTACCCCTCCACTTT
TRBJ2-7 - TRBV29-1 17 TRBD2 CSVEGVAGGPLGYEQYF TGCAGCGTTGAAGGGGTAGCGGGAGGACCCCTCGGTTACGAGCAGTACTTC
TRBJ1-1 - TRBV18 17 TRBD1 CASSPTFIGQGATEAFF TGTGCCAGCTCACCCACCTTCATCGGACAGGGCGCGACTGAAGCTTTCTTT
TRBJ1-2 - TRBV5-1 14 - CASSSASGSYGYTF TGCGCCAGCAGCTCGGCGTCGGGGTCGTATGGCTACACCTTC
TRBJ1-5 - TRBV19 14 - CASIPAGVNQPQHF TGTGCCAGTATCCCCGCCGGGGTCAATCAGCCCCAGCATTTT
TRBJ1-1 - TRBV11-2 14 - CASSHLTGNTEAFF TGTGCCAGCAGCCACCTAACAGGGAACACTGAAGCTTTCTTT
TRBJ1-5 - TRBV10-1 16 - CASTRNKGRGNQPQHF TGCGCCAGCACACGAAATAAGGGGCGCGGAAATCAGCCCCAGCATTTT